Listed below are T cell receptor beta chains from one sample, sequenced in a study of identical twins' blood T cells. MiXCR, run by TCRdb on the 5' RACE reads, gives a single entry per CDR3 protein. The table includes hundreds of thousands of distinct CDR3 sequences, roughly 31% detected once. Sequenced material: PBMCs. These receptors all stem from a woman aged 18 to 55 in good health. Each CDR3 is given with its conserved first and last residue. A D gene is named only where the DNA matches it firmly. Clone size, where shown, is once, few, many, or a class for clones that have expanded.

>TRBV6-5|TRBD1|TRBJ1-2|NA
TGTGCCAGCAGTTATGGGGTCAGGGGGCAAGGTGGCTACACCTTC
CASSYGVRGQGGYTF
>TRBV5-5|NA|TRBJ2-1|NA
TGTGCCAGCAGCTTGAACGATTTGACCTACAATGAGCAGTTCTTC
CASSLNDLTYNEQFF
>TRBV5-1|TRBD2|TRBJ2-1|few
TGCGCCAGCAGCCCCGATAGCGGGTGGGCCTACAATGAGCAGTTCTTC
CASSPDSGWAYNEQFF
>TRBV20-1|NA|TRBJ1-2|many
TGCAGTGCCCCAACAACGATCTATGGCTACACCTTC
CSAPTTIYGYTF
>TRBV3-1|NA|TRBJ1-2|once
TGTGCCAGCAGCCAAGTCGGTGAAGGCTACACCTTC
CASSQVGEGYTF
>TRBV20-1|NA|TRBJ2-1|few
TGCAGTGTTCCGGGACACTACAATGAGCAGTTCTTC
CSVPGHYNEQFF
>TRBV30|NA|TRBJ1-5|few
TGTGCCTGGAGTGCCGATGCAAATCAGCCCCAGCATTTT
CAWSADANQPQHF
>TRBV27|TRBD1|TRBJ2-1|few
TGTGCCAGCAGTTTAGGGACAGGGTCCTACAATGAGCAGTTCTTC
CASSLGTGSYNEQFF
>TRBV6-5|NA|TRBJ1-3|few
TGTGCCAGCAGTTACTCGAGGATTCCGGGGAACACCATATATTTT
CASSYSRIPGNTIYF
>TRBV5-5|TRBD1|TRBJ1-5|NA
TGTGTCAGCAGCTTGTGGACAGGTGGCAATCAGCCCCAGCATTTT
CVSSLWTGGNQPQHF
>TRBV20-1|NA|TRBJ1-5|NA
TGCAGTGCTAGCGTTTTAAGTGCCGATCAGCCCCAGCATTTT
CSASVLSADQPQHF
>TRBV12-3/TRBV12-4|TRBD1|TRBJ1-2|NA
TGTGCCAGCAGTTCCAGGGGGCTCGGCTACACCTTC
CASSSRGLGYTF
>TRBV10-3|NA|TRBJ1-6|NA
TGTGCCATCAGTGAGTCAAGACAGGTTTGGTTATTT
CAISESRQVWLF
>TRBV20-1|NA|TRBJ2-5|NA
TGCAGTGCTAGAGATCTGGTGACCCAGTACTTC
CSARDLVTQYF
>TRBV2|TRBD1|TRBJ1-4|few
TGTGCCAGCAAGGGACAGGCCGTTAATGAAAAACTGTTTTTT
CASKGQAVNEKLFF
>TRBV10-3|NA|TRBJ2-1|NA
TGTGCCATGGGCGAGAGCTCCTACAATGAGCAGTTCTTC
CAMGESSYNEQFF
>TRBV12-3/TRBV12-4|NA|TRBJ2-1|NA
TGTGCCAGCAGTTTCGTCGGACAGCCAATGGGGCAGTTCTTC
CASSFVGQPMGQFF
>TRBV19|NA|TRBJ2-3|few
TGTGCCAGTAGTTTATCCCCTAGCACAGATACGCAGTATTTT
CASSLSPSTDTQYF
>TRBV7-2|NA|TRBJ1-5|few
TGTGCCAGCAGCTTGAATCGCTATCAGCCCCAGCATTTT
CASSLNRYQPQHF
>TRBV4-3|NA|TRBJ1-1|few
TGCGCCAGCAGCCAAGGACCAGGGACCCCCCGTGAAGCTTTCTTT
CASSQGPGTPREAFF
>TRBV7-2|NA|TRBJ2-3|NA
TGTGCCAGCAGCTTAGATGCGTTTAGCACAGATACGCAGTATTTT
CASSLDAFSTDTQYF
>TRBV6-5|NA|TRBJ1-1|NA
TGTGCCATCAGTTACCCCAAATCCGGCCGTGGCACTGAAGCTTTCTTT
CAISYPKSGRGTEAFF
>TRBV10-3|NA|TRBJ2-2|few
TGTGCCACCAACGGTGCAGATACCGGGGAGCTGTTTTTT
CATNGADTGELFF
>TRBV29-1|TRBD1|TRBJ2-7|NA
TGCAGCGTTGGAGACGGGACAGGGGGCTTCGACGAGCAGTACTTC
CSVGDGTGGFDEQYF
>TRBV7-9|NA|TRBJ2-3|NA
TGTGCCAGCAGCTTTACTCGCGACACAGATACGCAGTATTTT
CASSFTRDTDTQYF
>TRBV7-9|NA|TRBJ2-7|NA
TGTGCCAGCTCACCCCAAAACGCGTACGAGCAGTACTTC
CASSPQNAYEQYF